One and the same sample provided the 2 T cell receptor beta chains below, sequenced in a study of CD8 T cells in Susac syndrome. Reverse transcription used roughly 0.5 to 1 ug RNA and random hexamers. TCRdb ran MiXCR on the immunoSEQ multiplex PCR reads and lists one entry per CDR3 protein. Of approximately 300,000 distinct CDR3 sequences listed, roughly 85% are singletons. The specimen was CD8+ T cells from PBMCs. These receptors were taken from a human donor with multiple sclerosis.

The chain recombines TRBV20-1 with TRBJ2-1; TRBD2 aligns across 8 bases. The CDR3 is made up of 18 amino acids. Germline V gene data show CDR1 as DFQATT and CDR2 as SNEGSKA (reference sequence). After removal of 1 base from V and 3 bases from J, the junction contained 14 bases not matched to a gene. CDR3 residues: CSARAVTGGQGVYNEQFF. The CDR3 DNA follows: TGCAGTGCTAGAGCCGTAACGGGAGGGCAGGGAGTCTACAATGAGCAGTTCTTC.

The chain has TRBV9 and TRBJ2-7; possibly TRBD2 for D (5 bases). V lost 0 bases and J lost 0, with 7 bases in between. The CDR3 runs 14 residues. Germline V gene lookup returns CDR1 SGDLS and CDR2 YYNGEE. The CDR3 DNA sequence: TGTGCCAGCAGCGTAGGGACTGACTCCTACGAGCAGTACTTC. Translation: CASSVGTDSYEQYF.